This record concerns one TCR beta chain sequence. The specificity of this receptor is unknown. No base quality values were provided; no much bigger clone lies one nucleotide off. These data belong to a study of Ad26.COV2.S vaccination and SARS-CoV-2 variants (dated by TCRdb to about 2021). Regarding the research as a whole: Vaccine-arm donors were drawn from COV1001, a multicentre, randomized, double-blind, placebo-controlled phase I-IIa trial of Ad26.COV2.S in healthy adults. Investigators did not know the trial group allocation while performing experiments and assessing outcomes. TCRbeta repertoire sequencing was used to assess the specificity and breadth of SARS-CoV-2-reactive T cell receptors after Ad26.COV2.S vaccination. Dosing of Ad26.COV2.S was intramuscular, at either 5x10^10 or 1x10^11 viral particles, delivered as one shot or as two shots spaced 56 days apart. Participants in the trial were split at random into five groups of five each, receiving low-dose or high-dose Ad26.COV2.S once or twice, or else placebo on both occasions. A total of approximately 30 samples were included in the TCR-sequenced set, comprising some 20 Ad26.COV2.S vaccine recipients, 5 placebo recipients and 8 SARS-CoV-2 convalescent individuals. Broader findings and caveats from the paper: It was noted by the authors that total T cell responses may have been underestimated by the TCR breadth and depth analyses. Substantial breadth of spike-specific CD8+ and CD4+ T cell responses was reported after vaccination. Vaccine and placebo recipients had similar non-spike TCR breadth, a finding consistent with the vaccine containing only spike. Spike-specific TCR breadth was higher in Ad26.COV2.S recipients than in placebo recipients (P = 0.0014). The study was not powered to compare responses between vaccine doses or regimens.

What the treatment or condition label conveys for this sample: over 15 received Ad26.COV2.S at low or high dose, single or two shots; five or six received placebo; per-sample allocation not given. Repertoires of vaccine and placebo recipients were sequenced from samples taken on day 63 after the first injection. In Cohort 1b, 20 to 25 adults aged 18-55 years were enrolled at a single site in Boston, USA, between 29 July and 7 August 2020. As a vaccine, Ad26.COV2.S was a replication-incompetent adenovirus type 26 vector that expressed a prefusion-stabilized SARS-CoV-2 spike protein derived from the original Wuhan strain. Including the terminal cysteine and phenylalanine, the CDR3 comprises 13 residues. Just CDR3 DNA is preserved here, 39 bases in frame from base 1. Trimming costs V 5 bases and J 15 bases, and their ends lie 20 bases apart. CDR1 is given as SGHNT and CDR2 as YENEEA, both from the germline V gene.

TCRbeta CDR3 regions were sequenced with the immunoSEQ Assay. After extraction, genomic DNA underwent amplification by bias-controlled multiplex PCR, followed by high-throughput sequencing. As for the authors' bioinformatics: To quantify the absolute abundance of each unique TCRbeta CDR3 region, sequences were collapsed and filtered. Usable DNA was measured by amplifying reference genes present in all nucleated cells, and TCRbeta template counts were normalized to that usable DNA to estimate T cell fraction. Repertoire TCRs were annotated as SARS-CoV-2-specific by exact matching of V gene, CDR3 amino acid sequence and J gene to a known reactive TCR set. MIRA supplied the reference SARS-CoV-2 TCR set, which was filtered for enrichment in COVID-19-positive ImmuneCODE repertoires so that public or cross-reactive TCRs were removed. Based on the MIRA antigens, annotated TCRs were further analysed at the level of specific ORF or position within ORF. Breadth was defined as the number of annotated unique rearrangements divided by the total number of unique productive rearrangements, and depth was defined as the summed frequency of the annotated unique rearrangements. TCR breadth was compared between groups using two-sided Wilcoxon rank-sum tests. In TCRdb, the immuneACCESS table is reduced to in-frame sequences with V and J assigned. These tables do not hold every clone; where another copy was compared, an unresolved V gene accounts for under half, and the others remain unexplained. Clonal size and the V and J genes are those of that table, whereas D and trimming came from the DNA. The sample records fewer than 400,000 clones, 70% to 90% of which are singletons. The ten largest clones add up to more than 1.5% of the sample.

This clonotype was obtained from a person aged 18 to 65 who received the Ad26.COV2.S COVID-19 vaccine or a placebo. The sequencing here drew on peripheral blood, taken in a trial of Ad26.COV2.S vaccine versus placebo. Recombination joined TRBV11-3 with TRBJ2-1; there is no confident call for the D gene. The CDR3 in this case is CASSAPIRLGRFF. The DNA sequence is as follows: TGTGCCAGCAGCGCCCCCATTCGTCTAGGGCGGTTCTTC. The reference TRBV11-3 and TRBJ2-1 proteins fill in what lies around the CDR3, so the full variable domain reads EAGVVQSPRYKIIEKKQPVAFWCNPISGHNTLYWYLQNLGQGPELLIRYENEEAVDDSQLPKDRFSAERLKGVDSTLKIQPAELGDSAVYLCASSAPIRLGRFFGPGTRLTVL.